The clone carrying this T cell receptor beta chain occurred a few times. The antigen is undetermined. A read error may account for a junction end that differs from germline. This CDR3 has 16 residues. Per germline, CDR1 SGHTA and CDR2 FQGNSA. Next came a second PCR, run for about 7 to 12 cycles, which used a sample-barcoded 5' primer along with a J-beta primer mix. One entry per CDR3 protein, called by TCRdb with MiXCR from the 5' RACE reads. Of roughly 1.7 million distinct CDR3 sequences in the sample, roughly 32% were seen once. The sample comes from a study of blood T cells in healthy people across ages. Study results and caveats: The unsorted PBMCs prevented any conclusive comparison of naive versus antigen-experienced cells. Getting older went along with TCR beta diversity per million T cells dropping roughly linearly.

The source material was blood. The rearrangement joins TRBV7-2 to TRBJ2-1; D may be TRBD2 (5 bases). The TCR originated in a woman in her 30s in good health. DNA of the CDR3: TGTGTCAGCCGCACCGAGTTGAGGGATCGTAGCGATGAGCAGTTCTTC. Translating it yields CVSRTELRDRSDEQFF.